This T cell receptor (beta chain) was sequenced during a study of control samples from healthy donors and cancer patients. This clone came up once. This CDR3 region has 13 residues. Between the trimmed V and J ends, which lost 3 bases and 4 bases, there was a span of 9 bases. CDR1 KGHSH and CDR2 LQKENI come from the germline V gene. TCRdb's table, derived via immunoSEQ multiplex PCR, lists solely in-frame clones and lacks some. The sample includes 95,000 to 130,000 clones, 85% to 95% of them seen just once. The sample comprised blood. The J gene is TRBJ1-2, the V gene TRBV18; D gene ambiguous. The sequence came from a man aged 25 to 40 in good health. The CDR3 reads CASSPDGVYGYTF. CDR3 bases: TGTGCCAGCTCACCGGACGGGGTCTATGGCTACACCTTC.